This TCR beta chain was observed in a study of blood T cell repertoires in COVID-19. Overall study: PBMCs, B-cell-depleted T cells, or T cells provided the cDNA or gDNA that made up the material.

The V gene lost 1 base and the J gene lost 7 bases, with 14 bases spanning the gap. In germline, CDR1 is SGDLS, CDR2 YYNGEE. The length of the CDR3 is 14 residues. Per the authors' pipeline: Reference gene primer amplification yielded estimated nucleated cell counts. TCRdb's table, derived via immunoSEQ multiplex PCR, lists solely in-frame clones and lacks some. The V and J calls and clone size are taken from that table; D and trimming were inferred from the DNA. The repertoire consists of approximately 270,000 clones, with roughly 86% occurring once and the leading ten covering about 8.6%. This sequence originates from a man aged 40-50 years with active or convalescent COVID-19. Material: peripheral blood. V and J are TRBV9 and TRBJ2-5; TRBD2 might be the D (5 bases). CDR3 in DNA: TGTGCCAGCAGCGTATTTATGGGGAGCGGGACCCAGTACTTC. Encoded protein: CASSVFMGSGTQYF.